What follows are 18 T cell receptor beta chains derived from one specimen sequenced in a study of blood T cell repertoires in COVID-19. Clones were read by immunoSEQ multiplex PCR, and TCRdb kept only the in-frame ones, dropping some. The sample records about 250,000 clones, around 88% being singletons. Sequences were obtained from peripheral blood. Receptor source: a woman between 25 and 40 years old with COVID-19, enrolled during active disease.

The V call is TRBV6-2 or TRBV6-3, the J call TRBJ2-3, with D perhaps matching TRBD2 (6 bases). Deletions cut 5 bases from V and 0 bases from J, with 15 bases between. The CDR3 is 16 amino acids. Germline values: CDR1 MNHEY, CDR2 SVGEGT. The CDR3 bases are TGTGCCAGCAGTCCACTGGGGAGGTTGAGCACAGATACGCAGTATTTT. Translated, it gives CASSPLGRLSTDTQYF.

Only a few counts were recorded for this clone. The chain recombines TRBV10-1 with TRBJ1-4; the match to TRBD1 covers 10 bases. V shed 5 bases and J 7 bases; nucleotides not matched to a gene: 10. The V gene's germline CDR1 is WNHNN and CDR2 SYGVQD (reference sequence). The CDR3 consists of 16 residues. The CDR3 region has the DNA TGCGCCAGCAGTCCCGATCCGGGACAGGGGTGTGAAAAACTGTTTTTT. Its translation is CASSPDPGQGCEKLFF.

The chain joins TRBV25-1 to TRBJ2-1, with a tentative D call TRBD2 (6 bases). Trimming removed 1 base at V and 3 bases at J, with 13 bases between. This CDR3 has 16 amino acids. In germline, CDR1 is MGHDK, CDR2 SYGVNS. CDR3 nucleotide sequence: TGTGCCAGCAGTGAATCCGGGAGTGGACACTACAATGAGCAGTTCTTC. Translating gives CASSESGSGHYNEQFF.

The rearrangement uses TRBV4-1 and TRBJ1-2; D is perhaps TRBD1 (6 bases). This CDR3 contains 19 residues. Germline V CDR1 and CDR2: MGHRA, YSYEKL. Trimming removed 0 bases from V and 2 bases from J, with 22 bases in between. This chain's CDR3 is CASSQDEAGTRLANYGYTF. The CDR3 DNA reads TGCGCCAGCAGCCAAGATGAAGCCGGGACACGGCTCGCAAACTATGGCTACACCTTC.

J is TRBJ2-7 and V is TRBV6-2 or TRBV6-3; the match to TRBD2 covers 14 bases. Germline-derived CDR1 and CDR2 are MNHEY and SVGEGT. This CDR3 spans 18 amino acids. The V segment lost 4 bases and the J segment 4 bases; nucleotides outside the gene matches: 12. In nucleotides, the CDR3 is TGTGCCAGCAGTTCCGACTTATGGACTAGCGGGAGGATGTACGAGCAGTACGTC. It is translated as CASSSDLWTSGRMYEQYV.

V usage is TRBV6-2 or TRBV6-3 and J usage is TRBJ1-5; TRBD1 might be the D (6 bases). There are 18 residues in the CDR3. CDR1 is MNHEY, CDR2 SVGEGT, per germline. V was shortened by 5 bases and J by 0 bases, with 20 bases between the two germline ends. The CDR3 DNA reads TGTGCCAGCAGTAAAAACTATCCGACAGGATATAGCAATCAGCCCCAGCATTTT. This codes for CASSKNYPTGYSNQPQHF.

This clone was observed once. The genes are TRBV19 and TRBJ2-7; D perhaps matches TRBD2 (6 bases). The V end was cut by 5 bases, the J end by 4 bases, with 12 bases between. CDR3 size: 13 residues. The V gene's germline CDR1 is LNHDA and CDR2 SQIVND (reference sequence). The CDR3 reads CASSASEGYEQYF. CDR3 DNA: TGTGCCAGTAGTGCTAGCGAAGGATACGAGCAGTACTTC.

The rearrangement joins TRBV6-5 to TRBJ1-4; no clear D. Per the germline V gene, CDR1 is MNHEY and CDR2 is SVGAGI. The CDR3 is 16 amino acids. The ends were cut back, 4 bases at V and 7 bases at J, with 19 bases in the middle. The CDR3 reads CASSSGQIPSTEKLFF. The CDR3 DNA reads TGTGCCAGCAGTTCTGGGCAGATCCCCAGTACTGAAAAACTGTTTTTT.

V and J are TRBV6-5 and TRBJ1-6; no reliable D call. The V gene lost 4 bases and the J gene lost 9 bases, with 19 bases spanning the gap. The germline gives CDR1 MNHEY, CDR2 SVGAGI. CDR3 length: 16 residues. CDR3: CASSSNVRAGISPLHF. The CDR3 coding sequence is TGTGCCAGCAGTTCCAACGTTCGTGCTGGCATTTCACCCCTCCACTTT.

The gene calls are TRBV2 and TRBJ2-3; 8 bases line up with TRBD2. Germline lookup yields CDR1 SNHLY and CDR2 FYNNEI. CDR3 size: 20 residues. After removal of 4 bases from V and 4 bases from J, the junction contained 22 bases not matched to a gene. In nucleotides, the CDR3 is TGTGCCAGCAGTGGTCGAACTAGCGGAGTTACTAGGGGATTGGCAGATACGCAGTATTTT. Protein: CASSGRTSGVTRGLADTQYF.

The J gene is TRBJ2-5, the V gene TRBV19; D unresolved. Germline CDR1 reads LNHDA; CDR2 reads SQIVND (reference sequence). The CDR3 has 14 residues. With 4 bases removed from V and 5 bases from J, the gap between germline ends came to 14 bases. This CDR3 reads CASSRAGKMETQYF. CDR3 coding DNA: TGTGCCAGTAGTAGAGCAGGCAAGATGGAGACCCAGTACTTC.

The CDR3 sequence is CAWSVGQGGSYEQYV. Written as DNA, the CDR3 is TGTGCCTGGAGTGTAGGACAGGGGGGATCCTACGAGCAGTACGTC. This chain connects TRBV30 to TRBJ2-7; TRBD1 agrees at 10 bases. The V gene end was trimmed by 0 bases and the J gene end by 1 base; junction bases not matched to a gene: 3. Germline V lookup: CDR1 GTSNPN, CDR2 SVGIG (reference sequence). This CDR3 spans 15 amino acids.

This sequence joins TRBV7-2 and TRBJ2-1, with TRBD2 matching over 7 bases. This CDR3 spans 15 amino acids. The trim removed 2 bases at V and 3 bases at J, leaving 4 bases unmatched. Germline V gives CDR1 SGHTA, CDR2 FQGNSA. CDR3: CASSLPAGVYNEQFF. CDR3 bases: TGTGCCAGCAGCTTACCGGCGGGAGTCTACAATGAGCAGTTCTTC.

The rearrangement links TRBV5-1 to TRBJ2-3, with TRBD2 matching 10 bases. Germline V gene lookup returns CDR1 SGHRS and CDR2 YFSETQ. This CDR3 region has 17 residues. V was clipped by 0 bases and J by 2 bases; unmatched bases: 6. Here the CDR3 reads CASSLGLAGEHTDTQYF. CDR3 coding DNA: TGCGCCAGCAGCTTGGGCCTAGCGGGGGAGCACACAGATACGCAGTATTTT. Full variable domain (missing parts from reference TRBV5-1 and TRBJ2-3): KAGVTQTPRYLIKTRGQQVTLSCSPISGHRSVSWYQQTPGQGLQFLFEYFSETQRNKGNFPGRFSGRQFSNSRSEMNVSTLELGDSALYLCASSLGLAGEHTDTQYFGPGTRLTVL.

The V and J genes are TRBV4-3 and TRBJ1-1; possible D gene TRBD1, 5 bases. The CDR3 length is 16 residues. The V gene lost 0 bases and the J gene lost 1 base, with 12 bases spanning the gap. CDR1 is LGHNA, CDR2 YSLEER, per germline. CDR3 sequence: CASSQDHAGWNTEAFF. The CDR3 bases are TGCGCCAGCAGCCAAGATCACGCAGGGTGGAACACTGAAGCTTTCTTT.

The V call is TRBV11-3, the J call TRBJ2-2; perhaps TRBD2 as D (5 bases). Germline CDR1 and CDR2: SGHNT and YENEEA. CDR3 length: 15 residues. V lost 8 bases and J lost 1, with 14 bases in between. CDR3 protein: CASQVRAGNTGELFF. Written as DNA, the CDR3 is TGTGCCAGCCAAGTCCGGGCGGGGAACACCGGGGAGCTGTTTTTT. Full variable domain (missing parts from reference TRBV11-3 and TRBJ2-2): EAGVVQSPRYKIIEKKQPVAFWCNPISGHNTLYWYLQNLGQGPELLIRYENEEAVDDSQLPKDRFSAERLKGVDSTLKIQPAELGDSAVYLCASQVRAGNTGELFFGEGSRLTVL.

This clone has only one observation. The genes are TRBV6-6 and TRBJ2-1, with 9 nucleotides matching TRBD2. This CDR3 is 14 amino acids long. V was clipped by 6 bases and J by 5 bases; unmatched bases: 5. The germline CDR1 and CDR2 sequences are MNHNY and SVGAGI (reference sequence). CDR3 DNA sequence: TGTGCCAGCAGGACGACTAGCGGAGACAATGAGCAGTTCTTC. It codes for CASRTTSGDNEQFF.

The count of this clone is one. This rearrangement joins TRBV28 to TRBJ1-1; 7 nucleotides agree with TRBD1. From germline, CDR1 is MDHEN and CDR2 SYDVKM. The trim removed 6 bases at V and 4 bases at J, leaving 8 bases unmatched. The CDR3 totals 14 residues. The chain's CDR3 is CASRLRDSSTEAFF. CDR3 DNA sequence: TGTGCCAGCAGGCTCAGGGACAGCTCCACTGAAGCTTTCTTT. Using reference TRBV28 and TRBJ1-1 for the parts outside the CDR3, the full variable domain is DVKVTQSSRYLVKRTGEKVFLECVQDMDHENMFWYRQDPGLGLRLIYFSYDVKMKEKGDIPEGYSVSREKKERFSLILESASTNQTSMYLCASRLRDSSTEAFFGQGTRLTVV.